A selection of T cell receptor beta chains follows, all from one sample in a study of T cells expressing NK-cell markers. No DNA is given; TCRdb re-called the 5' RACE reads and lists each CDR3 protein once. Its table lists about 450,000 distinct CDR3 sequences. Sequenced: blood T cells: a sorted CD56 or NKG2C T cell subset, CD4+ or CD8+ T cells, or bulk PBMC T cells (not recorded which). Receptors originate from a woman between 18 and 75 years old in good health. The CDR3 runs from the conserved cysteine through the conserved F or W.

j_call,v_call,cdr3_aa
TRBJ2-2,TRBV6-5,CASRLNTGELFF
TRBJ2-3,TRBV5-1,CASSSGISTDTQYF
TRBJ2-5,TRBV5-6,CASSDSGVEETQYF
TRBJ1-5,TRBV6-5,CASSSGAVQPQHF
TRBJ2-5,TRBV28,CASTAGGKETQYF
TRBJ1-1,TRBV12-3/TRBV12-4,CASRARPGSNTEAFF
TRBJ2-3,TRBV20-1,CSAPRAGGPLTDTQYF
TRBJ2-7,TRBV18,CASSPPLAGGNEQYF
TRBJ2-1,TRBV5-6,CASSSRPKGVNEQFF
TRBJ2-1,TRBV12-3/TRBV12-4,CASGRGGASYNEQFF
TRBJ2-1,TRBV4-3,CASSLGRGLNEQFF
TRBJ1-6,TRBV7-2,CASSFGSPLHF
TRBJ1-2,TRBV12-3/TRBV12-4,CASSRSGFGYTF
TRBJ2-6,TRBV20-1,CSASASGAGANVLTF
TRBJ2-1,TRBV12-3/TRBV12-4,CASSPFGHNEQFF